This T cell receptor beta chain was sequenced in a study of response to subunit inactivated influenza vaccine. Notes on the study in general: Each seasonal influenza vaccination, the authors suggested, recruits few new T cells.

TCRdb re-analysed the RT-PCR reads in MiXCR, keeping a single row per CDR3 protein. The top ten clones hold about 7.8% of a sample with almost 250,000 distinct CDR3 sequences, approximately 12% of them seen once. Note on this clonotype: What it binds is not known.

Germline values: CDR1 ENHRY, CDR2 SYGVKD. The CDR3 runs 13 residues. Germline trimming cut 6 bases from V and 7 bases from J; bases unmatched to any gene: 4. The chain combines TRBV10-3 with TRBJ2-1, with 9 nucleotides matching TRBD1. The input for sequencing was non-naive T cells sorted from PBMCs, taken approximately 15 days before vaccination. The source is a man aged 50 to 60 who received an inactivated influenza vaccine. The CDR3 sequence: CAIRRQGENEQFF. The CDR3 DNA sequence: TGTGCCATCAGGAGACAGGGGGAGAATGAGCAGTTCTTC.